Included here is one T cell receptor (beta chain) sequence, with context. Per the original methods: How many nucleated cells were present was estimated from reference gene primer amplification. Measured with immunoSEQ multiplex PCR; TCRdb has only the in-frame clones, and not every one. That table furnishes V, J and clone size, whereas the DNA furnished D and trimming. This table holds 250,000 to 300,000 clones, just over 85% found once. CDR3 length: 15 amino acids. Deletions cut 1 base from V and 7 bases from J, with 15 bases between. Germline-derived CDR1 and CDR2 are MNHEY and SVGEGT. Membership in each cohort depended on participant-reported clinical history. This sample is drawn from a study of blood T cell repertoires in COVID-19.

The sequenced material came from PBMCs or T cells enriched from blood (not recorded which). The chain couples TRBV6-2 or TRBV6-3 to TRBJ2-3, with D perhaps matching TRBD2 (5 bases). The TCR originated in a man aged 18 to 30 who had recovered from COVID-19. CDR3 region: CASSYFLATENTQYF. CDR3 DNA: TGTGCCAGCAGTTACTTCCTAGCCACCGAGAATACGCAGTATTTT.